This is a list of T cell receptor beta chains from one sample in a study of OX40 agonist ivuxolimab in advanced cancers. This table comes from immunoSEQ multiplex PCR, and its TCRdb copy is limited to in-frame clones, with some not included. The sample lists over 25,000 clones, around 88% occurring once. The specimen comprised CD4+ or CD8+ T cells sorted from blood, sampled in a trial of the OX40 agonist ivuxolimab. All receptors come from an adult with an advanced solid tumor such as melanoma, head and neck, liver or kidney cancer. The CDR3 runs from the conserved cysteine through the conserved F or W. Fields, in order: CDR3 protein, CDR3 DNA, D gene, J gene, CDR3 length, V gene, clone size. D genes are given only for firm matches. For some rows the clone size is stated as once, few or many, or as a class when expanded; others skip it.

CASSLTQGEAFF	TGTGCCAGCAGCCTTACACAGGGTGAAGCTTTCTTT	.	TRBJ1-1	12	TRBV9	.
CASTGDRESYEQYF	TGTGCCAGCACCGGGGACAGGGAATCCTACGAGCAGTACTTC	TRBD1	TRBJ2-7	14	TRBV2	.
CASSQADGGLEQYF	TGTGCCAGCAGCCAAGCGGACGGGGGGCTCGAGCAGTACTTC	.	TRBJ2-7	14	TRBV4-2	.
CASSRTGYTDTQYF	TGTGCCAGCAGTCGGACGGGCTACACAGATACGCAGTATTTT	.	TRBJ2-3	14	TRBV27	once
CASVSPGKQETQYF	TGCGCCAGCGTCAGCCCAGGGAAACAAGAGACCCAGTACTTC	.	TRBJ2-5	14	TRBV4-1	.
CASSLGVGYEQYF	TGTGCCAGCAGCTTGGGGGTCGGCTACGAGCAGTACTTC	.	TRBJ2-7	13	TRBV5-6	.
CASSIQGTGNTIYF	TGTGCCAGTAGTATCCAGGGCACTGGAAACACCATATATTTT	.	TRBJ1-3	14	TRBV19	.
CAISESRGGTDTQYF	TGTGCCATCAGTGAGTCTCGGGGGGGGACAGATACGCAGTATTTT	TRBD2	TRBJ2-3	15	TRBV10-3	.
CASSVVGGQGAPEAFF	TGTGCCAGCAGCGTAGTGGGGGGACAGGGGGCCCCTGAAGCTTTCTTT	TRBD1	TRBJ1-1	16	TRBV9	.
CASSPETVYQETQYF	TGCGCCAGCAGCCCCGAAACTGTTTACCAAGAGACCCAGTACTTC	.	TRBJ2-5	15	TRBV5-1	.
CASSLIGPQDWEKLFF	TGCGCCAGCAGCTTGATCGGACCTCAGGATTGGGAAAAACTGTTTTTT	.	TRBJ1-4	16	TRBV5-1	.
CASSRGLAGINEQYF	TGTGCCAGCAGCCGTGGACTAGCGGGAATCAACGAGCAGTACTTC	TRBD2	TRBJ2-7	15	TRBV7-3	.
CASSPGLEDVYEQYF	TGTGCCAGCTCACCGGGACTAGAGGATGTCTACGAGCAGTACTTC	TRBD2	TRBJ2-7	15	TRBV18	.
CASSSDLAETQYF	TGTGCCAGCAGTTCCGACTTAGCGGAGACCCAGTACTTC	.	TRBJ2-5	13	TRBV6-5	.
CASSFDNSYEQYF	TGTGCCAGCAGCTTCGACAACTCCTACGAGCAGTACTTC	.	TRBJ2-7	13	TRBV7-8	.
CAISRAGDETDTQYF	TGTGCCATCAGTAGGGCGGGAGATGAAACAGATACGCAGTATTTT	TRBD2	TRBJ2-3	15	TRBV10-3	.
CATSSGGGHEQYF	TGTGCCACCAGCTCGGGGGGGGGCCACGAGCAGTACTTC	TRBD2	TRBJ2-7	13	TRBV15	large
CASSARTASYNEQFF	TGTGCCAGCAGTGCAAGGACAGCCTCCTACAATGAGCAGTTCTTC	.	TRBJ2-1	15	TRBV6-4	.
CASSYSTGGIETQYF	TGTGCCAGCAGTTACTCCACTGGGGGTATAGAGACCCAGTACTTC	.	TRBJ2-5	15	TRBV6-6	.
CASSGAAGRPEQYF	TGTGCCAGCAGTGGGGCAGCGGGAAGGCCCGAGCAGTACTTC	TRBD2	TRBJ2-7	14	TRBV2	.
CASSGSGEDTGELFF	TGCGCCAGCAGTGGGAGCGGGGAGGACACCGGGGAGCTGTTTTTT	TRBD2	TRBJ2-2	15	TRBV10-1	.
CASSVGSGETQYF	TGTGCCAGCAGCGTAGGGTCTGGGGAGACCCAGTACTTC	.	TRBJ2-5	13	TRBV9	.
CASSVVTPPQGQSTEAFF	TGTGCCAGCAGCGTAGTCACCCCCCCCCAGGGTCAGAGCACTGAAGCTTTCTTT	.	TRBJ1-1	18	TRBV9	.
CASSLWTSGSTGELFF	TGTGCCAGCAGCTTATGGACTAGCGGGAGCACCGGGGAGCTGTTTTTT	TRBD2	TRBJ2-2	16	TRBV9	.
CASSLDPKWNEQFF	TGTGCCAGCAGCTTAGATCCCAAGTGGAATGAGCAGTTCTTC	.	TRBJ2-1	14	TRBV11-2	.
CASSADRGNFGGYTF	TGCGCCAGCAGCGCAGACAGGGGGAACTTTGGTGGCTACACCTTC	TRBD1	TRBJ1-2	15	TRBV10-1	.
CASSVGGGNTGELFF	TGTGCCAGCAGCGTAGGGGGAGGAAACACCGGGGAGCTGTTTTTT	.	TRBJ2-2	15	TRBV9	.
CASADRGGFTEAFF	TGTGCCAGCGCCGACAGGGGAGGTTTCACTGAAGCTTTCTTT	TRBD1	TRBJ1-1	14	TRBV7-6	once